This TCR beta chain was recorded in a study of beta chain features in type 1 diabetes. A remark on this clone: As yet, its antigen is unknown.

Findings and caveats of the study: It was possible that PCR favored shorter templates, equally so in patients and controls. Patients with Type 1 diabetes showed moderately but significantly shorter TCRB CDR3s in all four CD4+ subsets.

The whole isolated RNA underwent reverse transcription, so sequencing captured expressed TCRB transcripts. TCRdb keeps only in-frame clones here, not all; method: immunoSEQ multiplex PCR. The sample records some 110,000 clones, 16% being singletons. The V gene's germline CDR1 is SQVTM and CDR2 ANQGSEA. J was trimmed by 4 bases and V by 5 bases; bases with no gene match: 6. The CDR3 totals 13 residues. This chain joins TRBV29-1 and TRBJ2-3; 7 bases fit TRBD1. The TCR was taken from a man aged 30 to 45 with type 1 diabetes. The sample consisted of central memory CD4+ T cells from blood. As DNA, the CDR3 is TGCAGCGTTCGACAGGGTAAGGCAGATACGCAGTATTTT. It specifies CSVRQGKADTQYF.